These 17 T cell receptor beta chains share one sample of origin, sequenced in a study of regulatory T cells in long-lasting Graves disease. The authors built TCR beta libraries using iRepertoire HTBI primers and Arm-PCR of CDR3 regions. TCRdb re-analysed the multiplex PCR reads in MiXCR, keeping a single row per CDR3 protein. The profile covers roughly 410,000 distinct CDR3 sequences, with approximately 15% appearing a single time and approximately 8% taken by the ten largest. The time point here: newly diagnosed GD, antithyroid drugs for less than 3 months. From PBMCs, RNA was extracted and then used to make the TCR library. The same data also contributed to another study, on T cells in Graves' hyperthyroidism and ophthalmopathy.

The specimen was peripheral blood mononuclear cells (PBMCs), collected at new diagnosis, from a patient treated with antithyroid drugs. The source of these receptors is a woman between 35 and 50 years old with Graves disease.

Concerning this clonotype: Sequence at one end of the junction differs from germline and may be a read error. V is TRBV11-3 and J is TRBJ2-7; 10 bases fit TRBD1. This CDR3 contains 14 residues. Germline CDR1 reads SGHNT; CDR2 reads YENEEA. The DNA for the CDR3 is TGTACCAGCAGCTTGGGACAGGGGTTGTACGAGCAGTACTTC. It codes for CTSSLGQGLYEQYF. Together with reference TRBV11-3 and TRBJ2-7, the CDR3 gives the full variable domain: EAGVVQSPRYKIIEKKQPVAFWCNPISGHNTLYWYLQNLGQGPELLIRYENEEAVDDSQLPKDRFSAERLKGVDSTLKIQPAELGDSAVYLCTSSLGQGLYEQYFGPGTRLTVT.

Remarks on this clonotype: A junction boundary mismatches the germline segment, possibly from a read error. This chain's CDR3 is CASSSTGTVLSGANALTF. The CDR3 nucleotides are TGTGCCAGCAGTTCCACCGGGACAGTCCTCTCTGGGGCCAACGCCCTGACTTTC. The V and J genes are TRBV6-5 and TRBJ2-6; 7 bases align to TRBD1. From germline, CDR1 is MNHEY and CDR2 SVGAGI. The CDR3 covers 18 residues.

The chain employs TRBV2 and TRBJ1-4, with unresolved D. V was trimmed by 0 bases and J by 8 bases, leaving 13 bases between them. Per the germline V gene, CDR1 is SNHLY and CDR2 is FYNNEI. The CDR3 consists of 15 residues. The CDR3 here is CASSEAAVSGEKLFF. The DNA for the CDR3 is TGTGCCAGCAGTGAAGCGGCCGTGTCGGGGGAAAAACTGTTTTTT. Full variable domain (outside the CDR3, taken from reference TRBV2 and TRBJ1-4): EPEVTQTPSHQVTQMGQEVILRCVPISNHLYFYWYRQILGQKVEFLVSFYNNEISEKSEIFDDQFSVERPDGSNFTLKIRSTKLEDSAMYFCASSEAAVSGEKLFFGSGTQLSVL.

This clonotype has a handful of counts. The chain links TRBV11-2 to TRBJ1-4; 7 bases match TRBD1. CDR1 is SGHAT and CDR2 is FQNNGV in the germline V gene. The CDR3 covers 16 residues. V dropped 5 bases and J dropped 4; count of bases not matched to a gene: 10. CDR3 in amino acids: CASSPTGDRLNEKLFF. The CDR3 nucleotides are TGTGCCAGCAGCCCAACAGGGGACAGACTTAATGAAAAACTGTTTTTT.

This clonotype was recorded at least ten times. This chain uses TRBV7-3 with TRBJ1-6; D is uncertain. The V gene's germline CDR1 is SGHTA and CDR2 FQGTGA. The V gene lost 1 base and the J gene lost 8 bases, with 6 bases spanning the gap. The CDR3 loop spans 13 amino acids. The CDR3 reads CASSLIGDSPLHF. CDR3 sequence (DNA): TGTGCCAGCAGCTTAATTGGGGATTCACCCCTCCACTTT.

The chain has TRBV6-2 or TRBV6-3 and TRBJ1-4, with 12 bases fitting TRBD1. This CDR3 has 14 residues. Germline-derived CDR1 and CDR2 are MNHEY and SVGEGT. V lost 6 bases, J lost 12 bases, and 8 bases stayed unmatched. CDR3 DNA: TGTGCCAGCAGGATGCCGGGACAGGGGGCAGAACTGTTTTTT. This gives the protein CASRMPGQGAELFF.

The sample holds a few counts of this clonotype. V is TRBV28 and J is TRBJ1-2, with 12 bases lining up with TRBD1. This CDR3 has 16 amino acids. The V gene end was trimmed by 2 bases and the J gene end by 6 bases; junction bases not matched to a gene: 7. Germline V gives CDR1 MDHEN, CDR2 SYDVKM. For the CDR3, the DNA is TGTGCCAGCAGTTTAGGTCCGGGACAGGGGGCGCATGGCTACACCTTC. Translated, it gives CASSLGPGQGAHGYTF.

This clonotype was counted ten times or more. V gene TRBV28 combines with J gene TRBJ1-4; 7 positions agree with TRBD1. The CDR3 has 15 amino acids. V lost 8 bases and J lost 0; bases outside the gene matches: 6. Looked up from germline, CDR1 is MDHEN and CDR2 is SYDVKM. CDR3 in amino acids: CASRDSLATNEKLFF. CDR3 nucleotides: TGTGCCAGCCGGGACAGCTTAGCAACTAATGAAAAACTGTTTTTT.

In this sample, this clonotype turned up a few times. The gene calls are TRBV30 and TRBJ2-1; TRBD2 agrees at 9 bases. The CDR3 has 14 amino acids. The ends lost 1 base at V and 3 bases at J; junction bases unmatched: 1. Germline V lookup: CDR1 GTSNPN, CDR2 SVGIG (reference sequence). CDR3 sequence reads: CAWSGLADYNEQFF. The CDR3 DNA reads TGTGCCTGGAGTGGACTAGCGGACTACAATGAGCAGTTCTTC.

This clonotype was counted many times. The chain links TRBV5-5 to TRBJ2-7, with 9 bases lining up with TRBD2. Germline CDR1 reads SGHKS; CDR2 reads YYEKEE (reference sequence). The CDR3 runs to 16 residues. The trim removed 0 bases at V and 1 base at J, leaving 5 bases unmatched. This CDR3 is CASSLAASGISYEQYF. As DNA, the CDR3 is TGTGCCAGCAGCTTGGCCGCTAGCGGGATATCCTACGAGCAGTACTTC. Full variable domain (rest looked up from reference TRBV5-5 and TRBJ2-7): DAGVTQSPTHLIKTRGQQVTLRCSPISGHKSVSWYQQVLGQGPQFIFQYYEKEERGRGNFPDRFSARQFPNYSSELNVNALLLGDSALYLCASSLAASGISYEQYFGPGTRLTVT.

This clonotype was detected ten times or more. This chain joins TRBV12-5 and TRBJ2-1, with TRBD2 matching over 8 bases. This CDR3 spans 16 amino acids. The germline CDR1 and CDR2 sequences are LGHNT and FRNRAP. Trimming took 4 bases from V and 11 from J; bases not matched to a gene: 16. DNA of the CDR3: TGTGCTAGTGGTTCCGGACCGGGACTAGGTCTACCGAAGCAGTTCTTC. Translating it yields CASGSGPGLGLPKQFF.

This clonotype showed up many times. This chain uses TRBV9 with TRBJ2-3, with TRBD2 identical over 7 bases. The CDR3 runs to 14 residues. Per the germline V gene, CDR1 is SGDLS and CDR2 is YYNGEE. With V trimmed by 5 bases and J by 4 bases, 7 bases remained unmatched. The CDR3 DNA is TGTGCCAGCAGTTCGCTTGCGGGAGCAGATACGCAGTATTTT. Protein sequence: CASSSLAGADTQYF.

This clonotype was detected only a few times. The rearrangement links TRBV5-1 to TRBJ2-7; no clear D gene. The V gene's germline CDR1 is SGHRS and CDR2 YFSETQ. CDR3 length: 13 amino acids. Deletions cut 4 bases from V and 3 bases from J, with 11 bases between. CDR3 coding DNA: TGCGCCAGCAGCCTAGTTAATAACTACGAGCAGTACTTC. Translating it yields CASSLVNNYEQYF.

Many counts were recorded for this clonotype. CDR3 nucleotides: TGCGCCAGCAGCCAAGGAGATTTAGCGGGAGGGCAACTCTACAATGAGCAGTTCTTC. It is translated as CASSQGDLAGGQLYNEQFF. The chain joins TRBV4-3 to TRBJ2-1, with TRBD2 identical over 11 bases. Germline loops: CDR1 LGHNA, CDR2 YSLEER. The CDR3 is made up of 19 amino acids. V was clipped by 1 base and J by 3 bases; unmatched bases: 11.

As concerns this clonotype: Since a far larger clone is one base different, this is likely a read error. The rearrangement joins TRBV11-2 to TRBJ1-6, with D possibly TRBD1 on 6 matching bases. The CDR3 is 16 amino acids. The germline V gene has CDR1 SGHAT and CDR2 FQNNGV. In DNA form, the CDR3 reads TGTGCCAGCAGGAAGGACAGTGCTTCCTATAATTCACCCCGCCACTTT. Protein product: CASRKDSASYNSPRHF.

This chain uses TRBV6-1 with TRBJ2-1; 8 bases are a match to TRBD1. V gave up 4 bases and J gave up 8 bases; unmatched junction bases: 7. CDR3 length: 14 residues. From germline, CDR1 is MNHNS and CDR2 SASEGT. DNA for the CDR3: TGTGCCAGCAGTGGCGGACAGGGCCTAGATGAGCAGTTCTTC. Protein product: CASSGGQGLDEQFF.

DNA of the CDR3: TGTGCCAGCAGACCAGGACAGGGTGTCACCGGGGAGCTGTTTTTT. Translating it yields CASRPGQGVTGELFF. The J gene is TRBJ2-2, the V gene TRBV6-1, with 8 bases matching TRBD1. This CDR3 spans 15 amino acids. Germline assignment: CDR1 MNHNS and CDR2 SASEGT. Unmatched junction bases numbered 7, after V lost 6 bases and J lost 4 bases.